Listed here are 13 T cell receptor beta chains from one sample, sequenced in a study of T-cell memory formation after mild COVID-19 (dated by TCRdb to the early 2020s). Receptor amplification or capture employed 5' RACE. The sequencer was an Illumina NovaSeq 6000. TCRdb reworked the public reads: Q25 trimming with fastp, MiXCR clone assembly, productive beta chains retained. Records with the same CDR3 protein are collapsed into one entry carrying the most frequent genes and DNA. The sample profile shows more than 350,000 distinct CDR3 sequences; approximately 16% of them were found once. Approximately 21% of the sample rests with the top ten. The sample was PBMCs or a T cell subset sorted from them (not recorded which). The origin of the receptors is a man in his late teens or twenties who had mild COVID-19 (a few samples of this study predate the infection). The sample titles of this study are shuffled in the database, so cell type and time point are left out; the donor was told from shared clones.

J is TRBJ2-1 and V is TRBV12-3 or TRBV12-4, with D unclear. Deletions cut 5 bases from V and 12 bases from J, with 17 bases between. There are 13 residues in the CDR3. CDR3 residues: CASSPVYRLGQFF. The CDR3 DNA reads TGTGCCAGCAGTCCAGTCTATCGGCTCGGGCAGTTCTTC.

This chain links TRBV7-9 with TRBJ1-1; unclear D gene. The CDR3 is 13 residues long. Per the germline V gene, CDR1 is SEHNR and CDR2 is FQNEAQ (reference sequence). Trimming took off 5 bases at V and 10 bases at J, with 17 bases between the two ends. The CDR3 loop is CASSQGPTEGAFF. Here the CDR3 DNA reads TGTGCCAGCAGCCAAGGTCCCACGGAGGGAGCTTTCTTT.

This clonotype was counted a few times. This sequence joins TRBV4-3 and TRBJ1-2; D gene uncertain. CDR1 and CDR2 (germline): LGHNA, YSLEER. The CDR3 covers 15 residues. The V end was cut by 0 bases, the J end by 0 bases, with 8 bases between. CDR3: CASSQDHASNYGYTF. In DNA form, the CDR3 reads TGCGCCAGCAGCCAAGATCACGCCTCTAACTATGGCTACACCTTC.

The chain combines TRBV5-1 with TRBJ1-1; D uncertain. V dropped 5 bases and J dropped 5 bases, with 10 bases sitting between them. This CDR3 spans 12 amino acids. CDR1 is SGHRS and CDR2 is YFSETQ in the germline V gene. In nucleotides, the CDR3 is TGCGCCAGCAGATCCGGAGAAACTGAAGCTTTCTTT. It yields the protein CASRSGETEAFF.

The DNA for the CDR3 is TGTGCCAGCAGTTTATGGGGCCGGGGAAATCAGCCCCAGCATTTT. This encodes CASSLWGRGNQPQHF. The chain links TRBV27 to TRBJ1-5, with D possibly TRBD1 on 5 matching bases. The ends were cut back, 1 base at V and 4 bases at J, with 11 bases in the middle. Germline V lookup: CDR1 MNHEY, CDR2 SMNVEV (reference sequence). This CDR3 has 15 residues.

This clonotype was picked up a small number of times. The chain recombines TRBV20-1 with TRBJ1-2; unclear D gene. CDR1 is DFQATT, CDR2 SNEGSKA, per germline (reference sequence). The germline V and J ends were trimmed by 3 bases and 1 base, with 6 bases remaining between them. This CDR3 has 12 residues. The CDR3 reads CSASASNYGYTF. As DNA, the CDR3 is TGCAGTGCTAGTGCCAGTAACTATGGCTACACCTTC.

Here the CDR3 reads CAISEASGGEETQYF. CDR3 coding DNA: TGTGCCATCAGTGAGGCTAGCGGGGGAGAGGAGACCCAGTACTTC. The V call is TRBV10-3, the J call TRBJ2-5; 10 bases line up with TRBD2. Germline CDR1 is ENHRY and CDR2 is SYGVKD. With V trimmed by 2 bases and J by 5 bases, 5 bases remained unmatched. The CDR3 runs to 15 residues.

The V and J genes are TRBV6-5 and TRBJ2-5, with a tentative D call TRBD2 (5 bases). From germline, CDR1 is MNHEY and CDR2 SVGAGI. The CDR3 covers 13 residues. The V end was cut by 2 bases, the J end by 5 bases, with 9 bases between. CDR3 amino acids: CASSYPRGETQYF. The CDR3 region has the DNA TGTGCCAGCAGTTACCCTCGAGGGGAGACCCAGTACTTC.

The chain uses TRBV7-2 and TRBJ2-3, with 11 bases lining up with TRBD2. Germline V gene sequence: CDR1 SGHTA, CDR2 FQGNSA. The CDR3 covers 16 residues. Trimming at V came to 4 bases and at J to 3 bases, leaving 6 bases not matched to a gene. CDR3 nucleotide sequence: TGTGCCAGCAGCTCCTTAGCGGGGGGGCAGACAGATACGCAGTATTTT. As protein: CASSSLAGGQTDTQYF.

The sample holds a few counts of this clonotype. This sequence joins TRBV4-3 and TRBJ2-3, with 8 positions matching TRBD2. V lost 4 bases, J lost 5 bases, and 5 bases stayed unmatched. Looked up from germline, CDR1 is LGHNA and CDR2 is YSLEER. The CDR3 runs to 14 residues. The CDR3 sequence is CASSRHRGGDTQYF. The CDR3, as DNA: TGCGCCAGCAGCCGGCACCGGGGGGGAGATACGCAGTATTTT.

This clonotype was seen many times. The J gene is TRBJ2-7, the V gene TRBV6-2 or TRBV6-3; 7 nucleotides match TRBD2. With V trimmed by 4 bases and J by 0 bases, 9 bases remained unmatched. This CDR3 region has 16 residues. Germline assignment: CDR1 MNHEY and CDR2 SVGEGT. CDR3 residues: CASSSAPSGASYEQYF. Here the CDR3 DNA reads TGTGCCAGCAGTTCCGCCCCAAGCGGGGCCTCCTACGAGCAGTACTTC.

This clonotype came up a few times. The CDR3 loop reads CASSWTAGGANEQFF. The CDR3, as DNA: TGTGCCAGCAGCTGGACCGCTGGGGGGGCCAATGAGCAGTTCTTC. V usage is TRBV3-1 and J usage is TRBJ2-1; TRBD2 is a possible D gene (7 bases). The V gene's germline CDR1 is LGHDT and CDR2 YNNKEL (reference sequence). The CDR3 totals 15 residues. Trimming removed 5 bases from V and 6 bases from J, with 17 bases in between.

The CDR3 here is CASSLGGSAAQHF. The CDR3 nucleotides are TGTGCCAGCAGCTTAGGGGGGTCCGCAGCCCAGCATTTT. The chain uses TRBV7-9 and TRBJ1-5, with a possible D match to TRBD1 (5 bases). CDR1 and CDR2 from the germline V gene are SEHNR and FQNEAQ (reference sequence). The V gene lost 1 base and the J gene lost 11 bases, with 12 bases spanning the gap. This CDR3 comprises 13 residues.